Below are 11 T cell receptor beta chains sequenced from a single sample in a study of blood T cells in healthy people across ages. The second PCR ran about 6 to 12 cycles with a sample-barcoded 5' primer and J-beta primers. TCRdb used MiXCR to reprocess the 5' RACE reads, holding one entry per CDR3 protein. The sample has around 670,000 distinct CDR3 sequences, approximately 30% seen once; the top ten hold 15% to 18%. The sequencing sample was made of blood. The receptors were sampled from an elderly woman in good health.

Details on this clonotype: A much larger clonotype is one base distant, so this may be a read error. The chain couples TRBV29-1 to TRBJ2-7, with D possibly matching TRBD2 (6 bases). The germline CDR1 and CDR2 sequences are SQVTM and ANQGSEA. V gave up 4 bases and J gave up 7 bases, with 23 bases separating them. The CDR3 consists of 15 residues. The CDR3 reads CSVARGGVGSNEQYF. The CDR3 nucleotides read TGCAGCGTTGCGAGGGGCGGGGTCGGGAGCAATGAGCAGTACTTC.

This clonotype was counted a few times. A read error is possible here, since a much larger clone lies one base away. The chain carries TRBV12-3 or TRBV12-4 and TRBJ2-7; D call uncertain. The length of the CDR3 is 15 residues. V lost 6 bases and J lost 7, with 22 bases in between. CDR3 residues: CASRKEASSYNEQYF. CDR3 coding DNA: TGTGCCAGCAGGAAAGAAGCAAGCTCCTACAATGAGCAGTACTTC.

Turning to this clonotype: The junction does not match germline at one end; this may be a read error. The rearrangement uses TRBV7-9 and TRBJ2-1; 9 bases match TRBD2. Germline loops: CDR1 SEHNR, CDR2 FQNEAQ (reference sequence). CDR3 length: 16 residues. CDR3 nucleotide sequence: TGTGCCAGCAGCCCTCCCGGGACTAGCTCCTACGATGAGCAGTTCTTC. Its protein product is CASSPPGTSSYDEQFF.

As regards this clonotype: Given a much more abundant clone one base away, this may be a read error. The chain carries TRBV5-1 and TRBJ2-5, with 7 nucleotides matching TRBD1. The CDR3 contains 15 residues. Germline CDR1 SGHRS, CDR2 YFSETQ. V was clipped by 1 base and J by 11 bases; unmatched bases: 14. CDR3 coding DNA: TGCGCCAGCAGCTTGAACAGGGGTCCCGTTGATGAGCAGTACTTC. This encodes CASSLNRGPVDEQYF.

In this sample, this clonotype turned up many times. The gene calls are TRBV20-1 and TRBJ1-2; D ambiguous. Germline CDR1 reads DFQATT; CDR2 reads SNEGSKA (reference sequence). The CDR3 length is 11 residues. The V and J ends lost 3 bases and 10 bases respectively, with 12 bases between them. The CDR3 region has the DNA TGCAGTGCTAGTCGGCAGGAGGTCTACACCTTC. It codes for CSASRQEVYTF.

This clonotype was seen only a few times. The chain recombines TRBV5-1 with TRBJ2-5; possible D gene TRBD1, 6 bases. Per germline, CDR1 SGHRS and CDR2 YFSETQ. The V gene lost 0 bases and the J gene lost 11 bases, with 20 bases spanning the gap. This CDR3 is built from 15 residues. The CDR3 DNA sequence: TGCGCCAGCAGCTTGGCCGGACAGCAGAGCAATGAGCAGTACTTC. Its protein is CASSLAGQQSNEQYF.

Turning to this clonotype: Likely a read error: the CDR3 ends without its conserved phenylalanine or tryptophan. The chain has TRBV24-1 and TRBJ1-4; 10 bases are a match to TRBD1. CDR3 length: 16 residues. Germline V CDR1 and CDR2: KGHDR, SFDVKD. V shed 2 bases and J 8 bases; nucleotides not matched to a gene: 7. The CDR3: CATSDSGQGENEKLFS. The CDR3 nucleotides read TGTGCCACCAGTGATTCCGGACAGGGGGAGAACGAAAAACTGTTTTCT.

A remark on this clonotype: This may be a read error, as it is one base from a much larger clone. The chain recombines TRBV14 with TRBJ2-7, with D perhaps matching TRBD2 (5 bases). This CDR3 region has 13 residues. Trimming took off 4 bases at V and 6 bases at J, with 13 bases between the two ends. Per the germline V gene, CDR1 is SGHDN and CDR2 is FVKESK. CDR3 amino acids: CASSRVRGSEQYF. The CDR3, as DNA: TGTGCCAGCAGCCGAGTACGGGGAAGCGAGCAGTACTTC. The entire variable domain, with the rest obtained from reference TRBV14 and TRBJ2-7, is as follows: EAGVTQFPSHSVIEKGQTVTLRCDPISGHDNLYWYRRVMGKEIKFLLHFVKESKQDESGMPNNRFLAERTGGTYSTLKVQPAELEDSGVYFCASSRVRGSEQYFGPGTRLTVT.

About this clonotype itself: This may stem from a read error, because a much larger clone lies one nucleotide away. This CDR3 is CASSYSGGSYNEQYF. As DNA, the CDR3 is TGCGCCAGCAGTTATAGCGGGGGCTCCTACAATGAGCAGTACTTC. This chain joins TRBV5-1 and TRBJ2-1, with TRBD2 matching over 9 bases. The DNA matches TRBJ2-7 better at its end, which makes the J call doubtful. In germline, CDR1 is SGHRS, CDR2 YFSETQ. The CDR3 is made up of 15 amino acids.

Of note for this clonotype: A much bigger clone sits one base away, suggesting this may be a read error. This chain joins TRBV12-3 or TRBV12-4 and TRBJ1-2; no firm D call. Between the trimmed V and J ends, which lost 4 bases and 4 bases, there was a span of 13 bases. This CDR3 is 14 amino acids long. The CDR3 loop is CASSCALVGYGYTF. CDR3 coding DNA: TGTGCCAGCAGTTGCGCCCTTGTGGGCTATGGCTACACCTTC.

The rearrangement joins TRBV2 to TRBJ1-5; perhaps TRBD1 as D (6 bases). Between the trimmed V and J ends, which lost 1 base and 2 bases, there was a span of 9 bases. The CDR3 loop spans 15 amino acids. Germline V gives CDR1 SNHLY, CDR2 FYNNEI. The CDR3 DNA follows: TGTGCCAGCAGTGAAGTATCAGGGGGCAATCAGCCCCAGCATTTT. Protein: CASSEVSGGNQPQHF.